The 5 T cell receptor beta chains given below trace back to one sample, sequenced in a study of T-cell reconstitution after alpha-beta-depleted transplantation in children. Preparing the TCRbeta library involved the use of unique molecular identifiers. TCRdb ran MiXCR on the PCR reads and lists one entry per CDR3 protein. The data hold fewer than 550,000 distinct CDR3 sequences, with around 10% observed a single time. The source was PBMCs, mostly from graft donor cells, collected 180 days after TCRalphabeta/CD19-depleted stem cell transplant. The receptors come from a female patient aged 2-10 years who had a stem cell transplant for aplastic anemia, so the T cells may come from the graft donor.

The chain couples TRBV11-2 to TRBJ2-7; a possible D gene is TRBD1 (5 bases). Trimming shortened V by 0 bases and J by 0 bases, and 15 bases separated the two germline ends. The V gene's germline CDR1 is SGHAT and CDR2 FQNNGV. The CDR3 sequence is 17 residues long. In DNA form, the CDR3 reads TGTGCCAGCAGCTTAGATGGGGCTAGATCCTACTCCTACGAGCAGTACGTC. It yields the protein CASSLDGARSYSYEQYV.

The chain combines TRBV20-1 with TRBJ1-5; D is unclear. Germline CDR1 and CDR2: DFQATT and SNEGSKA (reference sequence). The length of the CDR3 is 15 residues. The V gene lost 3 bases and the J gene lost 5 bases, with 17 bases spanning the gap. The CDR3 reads CSASRGISRDQPQHF. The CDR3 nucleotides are TGCAGTGCTAGCCGCGGGATCTCACGGGATCAGCCCCAGCATTTT.

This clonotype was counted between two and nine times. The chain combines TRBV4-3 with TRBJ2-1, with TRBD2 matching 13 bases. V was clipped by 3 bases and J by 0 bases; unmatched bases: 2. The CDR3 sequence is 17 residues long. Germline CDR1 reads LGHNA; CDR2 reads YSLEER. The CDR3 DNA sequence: TGCGCCAGCAGCCAGAGGACTAGCGGGAGCTCCTACAATGAGCAGTTCTTC. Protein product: CASSQRTSGSSYNEQFF.

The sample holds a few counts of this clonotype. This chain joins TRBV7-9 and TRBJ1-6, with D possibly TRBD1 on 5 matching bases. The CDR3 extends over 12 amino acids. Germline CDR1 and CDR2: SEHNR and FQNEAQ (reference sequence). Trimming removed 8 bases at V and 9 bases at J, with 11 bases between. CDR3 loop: CASGGDSSPLHF. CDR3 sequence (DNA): TGTGCCAGCGGGGGAGACTCTTCACCCCTCCACTTT.

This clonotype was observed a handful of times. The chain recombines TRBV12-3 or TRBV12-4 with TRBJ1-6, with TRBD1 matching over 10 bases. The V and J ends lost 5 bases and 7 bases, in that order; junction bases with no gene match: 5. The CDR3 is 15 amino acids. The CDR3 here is CASSLDRGRNSPLHF. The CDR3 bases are TGTGCCAGCAGTCTGGACAGGGGGAGAAATTCACCCCTCCACTTT.